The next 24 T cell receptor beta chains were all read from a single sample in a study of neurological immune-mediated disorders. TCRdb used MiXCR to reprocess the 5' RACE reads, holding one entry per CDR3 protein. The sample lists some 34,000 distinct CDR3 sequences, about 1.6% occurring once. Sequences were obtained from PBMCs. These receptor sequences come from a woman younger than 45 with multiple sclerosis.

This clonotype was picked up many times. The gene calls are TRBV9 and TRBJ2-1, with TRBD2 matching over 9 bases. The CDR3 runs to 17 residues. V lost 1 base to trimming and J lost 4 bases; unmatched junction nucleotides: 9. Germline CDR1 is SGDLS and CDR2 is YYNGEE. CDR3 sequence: CASSVTVGSGGYNEQFF. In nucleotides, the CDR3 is TGTGCCAGCAGCGTAACGGTGGGAAGCGGGGGGTACAATGAGCAGTTCTTC.

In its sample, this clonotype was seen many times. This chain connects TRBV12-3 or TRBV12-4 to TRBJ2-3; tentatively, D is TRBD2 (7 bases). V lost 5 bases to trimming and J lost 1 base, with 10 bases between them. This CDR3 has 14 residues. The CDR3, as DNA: TGTGCCAGCAGTACGGGGGGCGGCACAGATACGCAGTATTTT. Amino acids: CASSTGGGTDTQYF.

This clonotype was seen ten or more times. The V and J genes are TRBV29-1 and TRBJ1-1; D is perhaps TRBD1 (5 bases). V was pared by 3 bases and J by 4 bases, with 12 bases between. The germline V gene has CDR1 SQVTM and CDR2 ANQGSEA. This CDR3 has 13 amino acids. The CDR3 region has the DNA TGCAGCGTTGAGGTCAGGGAGGGCACTGAAGCTTTCTTT. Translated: CSVEVREGTEAFF.

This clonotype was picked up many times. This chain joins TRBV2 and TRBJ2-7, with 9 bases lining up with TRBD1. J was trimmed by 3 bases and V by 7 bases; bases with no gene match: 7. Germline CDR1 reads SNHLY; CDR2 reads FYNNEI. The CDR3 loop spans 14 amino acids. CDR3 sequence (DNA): TGTGCCAGCAAAGAGGGGACAGGGAACTACGAGCAGTACTTC. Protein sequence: CASKEGTGNYEQYF.

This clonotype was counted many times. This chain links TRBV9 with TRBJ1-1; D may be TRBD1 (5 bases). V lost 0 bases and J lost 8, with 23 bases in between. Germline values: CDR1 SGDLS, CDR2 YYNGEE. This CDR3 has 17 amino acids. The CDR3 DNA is TGTGCCAGCAGCGTAGATCCAGGGACTGGAATCAGGTCCGAAGCTTTCTTT. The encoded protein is CASSVDPGTGIRSEAFF. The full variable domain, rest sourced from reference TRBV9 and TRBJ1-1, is DSGVTQTPKHLITATGQRVTLRCSPRSGDLSVYWYQQSLDQGLQFLIQYYNGEERAKGNILERFSAQQFPDLHSELNLSSLELGDSALYFCASSVDPGTGIRSEAFFGQGTRLTVV.

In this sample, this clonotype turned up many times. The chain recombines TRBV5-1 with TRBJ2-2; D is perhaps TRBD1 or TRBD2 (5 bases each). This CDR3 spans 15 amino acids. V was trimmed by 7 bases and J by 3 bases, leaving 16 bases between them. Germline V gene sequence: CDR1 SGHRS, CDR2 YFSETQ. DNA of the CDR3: TGCGCCAGCCGGGCGGCCGGGACCGACACCGGGGAGCTGTTTTTT. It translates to CASRAAGTDTGELFF. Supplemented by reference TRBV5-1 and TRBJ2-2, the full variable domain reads KAGVTQTPRYLIKTRGQQVTLSCSPISGHRSVSWYQQTPGQGLQFLFEYFSETQRNKGNFPGRFSGRQFSNSRSEMNVSTLELGDSALYLCASRAAGTDTGELFFGEGSRLTVL.

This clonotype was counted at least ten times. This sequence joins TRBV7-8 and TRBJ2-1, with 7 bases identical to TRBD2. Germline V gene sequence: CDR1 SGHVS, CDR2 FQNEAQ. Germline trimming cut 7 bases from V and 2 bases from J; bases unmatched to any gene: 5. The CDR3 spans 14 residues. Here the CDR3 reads CASTRGITYNEQFF. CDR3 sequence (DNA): TGTGCCAGCACGCGGGGGATCACCTACAATGAGCAGTTCTTC. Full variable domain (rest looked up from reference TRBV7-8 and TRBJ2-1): GAGVSQSPRYKVAKRGQDVALRCDPISGHVSLFWYQQALGQGPEFLTYFQNEAQLDKSGLPSDRFFAERPEGSVSTLKIQRTQQEDSAVYLCASTRGITYNEQFFGPGTRLTVL.

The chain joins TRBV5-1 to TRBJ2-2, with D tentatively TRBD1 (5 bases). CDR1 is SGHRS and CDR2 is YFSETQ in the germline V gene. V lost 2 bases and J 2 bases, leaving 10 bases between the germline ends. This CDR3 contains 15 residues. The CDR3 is CASSFNRRNTGELFF. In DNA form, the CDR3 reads TGCGCCAGCAGCTTTAACAGGAGAAACACCGGGGAGCTGTTTTTT.

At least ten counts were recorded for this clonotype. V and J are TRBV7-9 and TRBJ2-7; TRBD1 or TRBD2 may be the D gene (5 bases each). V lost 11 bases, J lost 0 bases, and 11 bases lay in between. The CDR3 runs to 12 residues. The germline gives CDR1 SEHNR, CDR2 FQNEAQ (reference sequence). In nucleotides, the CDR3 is TGTGCCGGGGGAAGGAGCTCCTACGAGCAGTACTTC. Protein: CAGGRSSYEQYF.

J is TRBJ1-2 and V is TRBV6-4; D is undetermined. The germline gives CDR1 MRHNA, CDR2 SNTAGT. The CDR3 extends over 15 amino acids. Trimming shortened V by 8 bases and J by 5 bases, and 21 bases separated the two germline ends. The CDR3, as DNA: TGTGCCAGCTCGGACCTTTTGGGCAGCTATTATGGCTACACCTTC. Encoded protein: CASSDLLGSYYGYTF.

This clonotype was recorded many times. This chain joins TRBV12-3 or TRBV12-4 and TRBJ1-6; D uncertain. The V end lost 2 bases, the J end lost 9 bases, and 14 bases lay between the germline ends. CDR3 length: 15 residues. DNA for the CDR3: TGTGCCAGCAGTTTAAGTTCAGGCGTTGGTTCACCCCTCCACTTT. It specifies CASSLSSGVGSPLHF.

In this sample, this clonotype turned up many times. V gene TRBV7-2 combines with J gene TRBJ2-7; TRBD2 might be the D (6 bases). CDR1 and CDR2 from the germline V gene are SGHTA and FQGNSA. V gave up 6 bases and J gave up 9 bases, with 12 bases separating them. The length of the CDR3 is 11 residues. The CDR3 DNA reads TGTGCCAGCAGACTGGCGGGGTGGCAGTACTTC. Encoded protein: CASRLAGWQYF.

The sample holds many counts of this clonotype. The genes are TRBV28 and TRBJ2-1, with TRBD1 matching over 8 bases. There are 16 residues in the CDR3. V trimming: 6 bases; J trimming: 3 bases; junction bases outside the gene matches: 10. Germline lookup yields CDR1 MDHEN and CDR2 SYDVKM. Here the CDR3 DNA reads TGTGCCAGCAGCGATACAGGGGGTGAATTCTACAATGAGCAGTTCTTC. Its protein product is CASSDTGGEFYNEQFF.

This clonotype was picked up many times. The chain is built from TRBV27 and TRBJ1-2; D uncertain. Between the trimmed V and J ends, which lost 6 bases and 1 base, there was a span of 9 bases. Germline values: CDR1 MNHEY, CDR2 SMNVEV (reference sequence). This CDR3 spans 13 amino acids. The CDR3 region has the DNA TGTGCCAGCAGGGATCGGATTAACTATGGCTACACCTTC. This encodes CASRDRINYGYTF.

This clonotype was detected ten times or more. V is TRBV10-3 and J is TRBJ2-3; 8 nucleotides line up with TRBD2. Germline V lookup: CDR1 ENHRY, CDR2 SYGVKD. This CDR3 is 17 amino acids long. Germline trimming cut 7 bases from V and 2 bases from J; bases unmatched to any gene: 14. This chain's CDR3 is CAINHRNSGVVTDTQYF. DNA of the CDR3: TGTGCCATCAATCATCGGAATAGCGGGGTGGTCACAGATACGCAGTATTTT.

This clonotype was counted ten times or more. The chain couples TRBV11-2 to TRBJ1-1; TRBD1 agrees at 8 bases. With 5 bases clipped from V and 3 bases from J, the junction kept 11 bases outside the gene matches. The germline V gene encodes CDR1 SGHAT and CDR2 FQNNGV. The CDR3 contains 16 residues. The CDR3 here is CASSSRTGRRDTEAFF. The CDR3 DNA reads TGTGCCAGCAGCAGCCGGACAGGGAGGAGGGACACTGAAGCTTTCTTT.

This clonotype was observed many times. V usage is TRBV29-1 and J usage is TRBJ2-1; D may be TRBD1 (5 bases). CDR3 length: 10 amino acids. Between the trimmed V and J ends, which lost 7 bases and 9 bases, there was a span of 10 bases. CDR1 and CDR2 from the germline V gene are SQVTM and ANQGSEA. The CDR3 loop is CSAQGSEQFF. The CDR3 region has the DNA TGCAGCGCCCAGGGTAGTGAGCAGTTCTTC.

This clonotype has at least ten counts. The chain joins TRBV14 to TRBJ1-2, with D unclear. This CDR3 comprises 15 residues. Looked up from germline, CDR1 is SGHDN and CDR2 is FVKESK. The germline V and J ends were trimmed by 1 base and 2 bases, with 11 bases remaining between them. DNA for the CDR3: TGTGCCAGCAGCCAAGTGCGAGGGCCCAACTATGGCTACACCTTC. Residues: CASSQVRGPNYGYTF.

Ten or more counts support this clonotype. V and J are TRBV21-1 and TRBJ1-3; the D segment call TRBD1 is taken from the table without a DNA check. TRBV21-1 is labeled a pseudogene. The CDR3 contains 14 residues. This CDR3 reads CASRDRGSGNTIYF. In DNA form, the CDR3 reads TGTGCCAGCAGGGACAGGGGGTCTGGAAACACCATATATTTT.

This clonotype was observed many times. In DNA form, the CDR3 reads TGTGCCAGCAGTTTTGCTCAGAGGGGCAATCAGCCCCAGCATTTT. The encoded protein is CASSFAQRGNQPQHF. The chain links TRBV12-3 or TRBV12-4 to TRBJ1-5; D not resolved. CDR3 length: 15 residues. Trimming shortened V by 3 bases and J by 2 bases, and 11 bases separated the two germline ends.

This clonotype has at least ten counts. The CDR3: CASSLAGRRMSGANVLTF. Here the CDR3 DNA reads TGTGCCAGCAGCTTAGCGGGACGCCGGATGTCTGGGGCCAACGTCCTGACTTTC. The chain combines TRBV7-2 with TRBJ2-6; D tentatively reads TRBD1 or TRBD2 (5 bases each). Germline lookup yields CDR1 SGHTA and CDR2 FQGNSA. The V end was cut by 0 bases, the J end by 1 base, with 13 bases between. CDR3 size: 18 residues.

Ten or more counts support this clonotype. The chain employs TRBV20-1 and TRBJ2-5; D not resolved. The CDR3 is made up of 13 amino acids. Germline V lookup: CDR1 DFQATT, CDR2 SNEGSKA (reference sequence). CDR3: CRTRASLGETQYF. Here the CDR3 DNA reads TGCAGGACGCGAGCCTCTTTAGGAGAGACCCAGTACTTC.

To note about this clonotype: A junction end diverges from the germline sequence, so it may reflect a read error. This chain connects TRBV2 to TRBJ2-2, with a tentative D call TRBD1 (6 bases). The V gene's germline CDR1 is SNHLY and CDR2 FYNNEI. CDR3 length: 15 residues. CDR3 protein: CVSSLRTANTGELFF. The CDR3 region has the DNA TGTGTCAGCAGCTTAAGGACAGCGAACACTGGGGAGCTGTTTTTT.

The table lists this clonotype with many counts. CDR3 DNA: TGTGCCATCAGTGAAACGGAAGGGACGCAGTACTTC. It is translated as CAISETEGTQYF. V is TRBV10-3 and J is TRBJ2-7; D is possibly TRBD1 or TRBD2 (5 bases each). This CDR3 region has 12 residues. V lost 3 bases, J lost 9 bases, and 12 bases lay in between. Germline CDR1 ENHRY, CDR2 SYGVKD.